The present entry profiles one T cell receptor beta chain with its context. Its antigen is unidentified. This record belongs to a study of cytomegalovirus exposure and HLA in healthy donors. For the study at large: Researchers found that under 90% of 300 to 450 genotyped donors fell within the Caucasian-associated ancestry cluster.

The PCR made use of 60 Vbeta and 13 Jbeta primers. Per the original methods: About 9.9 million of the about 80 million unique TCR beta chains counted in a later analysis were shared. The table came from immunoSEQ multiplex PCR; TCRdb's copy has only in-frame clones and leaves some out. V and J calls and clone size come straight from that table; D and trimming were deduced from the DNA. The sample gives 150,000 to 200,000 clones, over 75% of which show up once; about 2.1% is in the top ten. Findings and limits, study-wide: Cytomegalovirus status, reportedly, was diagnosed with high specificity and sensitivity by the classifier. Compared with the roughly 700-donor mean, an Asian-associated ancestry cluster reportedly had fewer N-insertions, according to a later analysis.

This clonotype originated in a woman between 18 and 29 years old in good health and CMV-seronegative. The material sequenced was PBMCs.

The CDR3 nucleotides read TGTGCCAGCAGCCAAATACAGGGGTTCTATGGCTACACCTTC. As protein: CASSQIQGFYGYTF. The V call is TRBV4-2, the J call TRBJ1-2; 7 bases are a match to TRBD1. The V and J ends lost 2 bases and 4 bases, in that order; junction bases with no gene match: 4. CDR3 length: 14 residues. Germline values: CDR1 LGHNA, CDR2 YNFKEQ.